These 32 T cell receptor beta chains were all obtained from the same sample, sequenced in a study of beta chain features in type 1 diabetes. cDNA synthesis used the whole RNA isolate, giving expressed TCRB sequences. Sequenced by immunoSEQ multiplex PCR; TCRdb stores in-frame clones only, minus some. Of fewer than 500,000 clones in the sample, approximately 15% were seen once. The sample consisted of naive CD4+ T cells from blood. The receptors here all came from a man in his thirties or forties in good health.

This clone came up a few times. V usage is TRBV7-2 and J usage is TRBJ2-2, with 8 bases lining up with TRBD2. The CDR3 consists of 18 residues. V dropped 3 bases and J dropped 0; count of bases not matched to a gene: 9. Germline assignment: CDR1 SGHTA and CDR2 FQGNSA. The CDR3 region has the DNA TGTGCCAGCAGCTTGATCGTGCTAGCGGGCCCGAACACCGGGGAGCTGTTTTTT. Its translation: CASSLIVLAGPNTGELFF.

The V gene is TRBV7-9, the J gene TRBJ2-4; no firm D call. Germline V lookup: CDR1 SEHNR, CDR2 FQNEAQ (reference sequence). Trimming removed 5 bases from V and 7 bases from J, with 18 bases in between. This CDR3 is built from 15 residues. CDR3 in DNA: TGTGCCAGCAGCCAAAATCAATTTACTCTGAACATTCAGTACTTC. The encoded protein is CASSQNQFTLNIQYF.

The CDR3 loop is CASSVRERELRNEQFF. CDR3 coding DNA: TGTGCCAGCAGCGTAAGGGAGCGGGAGTTGAGGAATGAGCAGTTCTTC. The chain is built from TRBV9 and TRBJ2-1, with 8 bases fitting TRBD2. From germline, CDR1 is SGDLS and CDR2 YYNGEE. The V and J ends lost 1 base and 7 bases, in that order; junction bases with no gene match: 10. The CDR3 sequence is 16 residues long.

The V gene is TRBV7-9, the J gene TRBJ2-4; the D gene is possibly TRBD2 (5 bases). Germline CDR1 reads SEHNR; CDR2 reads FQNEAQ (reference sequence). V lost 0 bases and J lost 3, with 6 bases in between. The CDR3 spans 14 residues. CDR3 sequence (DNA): TGTGCCAGCAGCTTAGCGGGAGTCAAAAACATTCAGTACTTC. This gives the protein CASSLAGVKNIQYF. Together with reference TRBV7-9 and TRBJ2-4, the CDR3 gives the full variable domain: DTGVSQNPRHKITKRGQNVTFRCDPISEHNRLYWYRQTLGQGPEFLTYFQNEAQLEKSRLLSDRFSAERPKGSFSTLEIQRTEQGDSAMYLCASSLAGVKNIQYFGAGTRLSVL.

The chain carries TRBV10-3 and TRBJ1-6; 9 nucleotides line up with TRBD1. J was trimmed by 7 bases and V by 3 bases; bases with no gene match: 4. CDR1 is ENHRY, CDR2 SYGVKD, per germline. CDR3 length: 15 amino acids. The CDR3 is CAISESGQGNSPLHF. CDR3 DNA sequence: TGTGCCATCAGTGAATCGGGACAGGGCAATTCACCCCTCCACTTT.

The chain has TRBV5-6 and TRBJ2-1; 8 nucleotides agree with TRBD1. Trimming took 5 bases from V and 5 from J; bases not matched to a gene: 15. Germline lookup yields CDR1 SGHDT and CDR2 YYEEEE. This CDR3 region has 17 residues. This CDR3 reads CASRISPGGFSHNEQFF. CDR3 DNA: TGTGCCAGCAGGATCTCTCCAGGGGGCTTTTCCCACAATGAGCAGTTCTTC.

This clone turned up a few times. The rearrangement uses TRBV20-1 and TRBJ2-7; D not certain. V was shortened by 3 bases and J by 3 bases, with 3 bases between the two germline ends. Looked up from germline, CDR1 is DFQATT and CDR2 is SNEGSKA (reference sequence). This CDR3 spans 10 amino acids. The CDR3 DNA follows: TGCAGTGCTAGGGGCTACGAGCAGTACGTC. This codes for CSARGYEQYV.

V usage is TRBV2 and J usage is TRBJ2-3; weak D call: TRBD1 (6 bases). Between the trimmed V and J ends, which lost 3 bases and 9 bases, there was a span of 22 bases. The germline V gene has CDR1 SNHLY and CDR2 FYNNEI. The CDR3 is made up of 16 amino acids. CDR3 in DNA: TGTGCCAGCAGTGACATCGGACGCCAGGGGACAATAACGCAGTATTTT. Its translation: CASSDIGRQGTITQYF.

The DNA for the CDR3 is TGTGCCAGCAGCCAAGATTTAGGAGGGGCGAATTCACCCCTCCACTTT. It translates to CASSQDLGGANSPLHF. This chain joins TRBV14 and TRBJ1-6; weak D call: TRBD1 (5 bases). The CDR3 is 16 amino acids. The V gene's germline CDR1 is SGHDN and CDR2 FVKESK. Trimming left V 0 bases short and J 7 bases short, with 13 bases between.

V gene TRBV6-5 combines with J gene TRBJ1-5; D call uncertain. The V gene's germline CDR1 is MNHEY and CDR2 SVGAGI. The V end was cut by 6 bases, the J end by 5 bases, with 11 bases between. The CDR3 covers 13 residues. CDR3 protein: CASRKIIDQPQHF. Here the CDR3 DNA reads TGTGCCAGCAGAAAAATAATTGATCAGCCCCAGCATTTT.

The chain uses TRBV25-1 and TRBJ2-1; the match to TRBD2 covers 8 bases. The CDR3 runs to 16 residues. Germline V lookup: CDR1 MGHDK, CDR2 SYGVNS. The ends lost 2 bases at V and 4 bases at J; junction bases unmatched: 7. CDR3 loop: CASSELTSGGYNEQFF. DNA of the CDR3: TGTGCCAGCAGTGAACTTACTAGCGGAGGGTACAATGAGCAGTTCTTC. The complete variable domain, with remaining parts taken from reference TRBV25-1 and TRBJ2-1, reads EADIYQTPRYLVIGTGKKITLECSQTMGHDKMYWYQQDPGMELHLIHYSYGVNSTEKGDLSSESTVSRIRTEHFPLTLESARPSHTSQYLCASSELTSGGYNEQFFGPGTRLTVL.

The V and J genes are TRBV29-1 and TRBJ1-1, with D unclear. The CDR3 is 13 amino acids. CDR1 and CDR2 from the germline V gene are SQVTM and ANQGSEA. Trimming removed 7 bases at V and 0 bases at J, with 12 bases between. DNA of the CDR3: TGCAGCGCCGCCCCCGGCATGAACACTGAAGCTTTCTTT. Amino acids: CSAAPGMNTEAFF.

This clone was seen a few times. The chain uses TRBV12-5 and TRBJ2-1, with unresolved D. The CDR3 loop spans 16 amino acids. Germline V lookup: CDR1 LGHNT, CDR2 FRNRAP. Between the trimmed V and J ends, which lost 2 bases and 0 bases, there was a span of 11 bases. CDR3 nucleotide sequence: TGTGCTAGTGGTTTGTCTGCAGGCTCCTCCTACAATGAGCAGTTCTTC. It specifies CASGLSAGSSYNEQFF.

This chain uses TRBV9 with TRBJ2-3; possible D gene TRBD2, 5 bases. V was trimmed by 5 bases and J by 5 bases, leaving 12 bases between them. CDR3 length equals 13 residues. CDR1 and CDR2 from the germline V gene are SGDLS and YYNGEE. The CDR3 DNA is TGTGCCAGCAGGGAGGTAGCTAAAGATACGCAGTATTTT. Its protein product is CASREVAKDTQYF. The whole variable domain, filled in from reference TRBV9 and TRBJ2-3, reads DSGVTQTPKHLITATGQRVTLRCSPRSGDLSVYWYQQSLDQGLQFLIQYYNGEERAKGNILERFSAQQFPDLHSELNLSSLELGDSALYFCASREVAKDTQYFGPGTRLTVL.

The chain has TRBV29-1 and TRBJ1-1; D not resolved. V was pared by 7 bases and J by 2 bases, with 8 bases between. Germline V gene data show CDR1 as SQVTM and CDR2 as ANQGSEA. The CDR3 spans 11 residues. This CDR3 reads CSAPDNTEAFF. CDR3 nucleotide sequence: TGCAGCGCCCCCGATAACACTGAAGCTTTCTTT.

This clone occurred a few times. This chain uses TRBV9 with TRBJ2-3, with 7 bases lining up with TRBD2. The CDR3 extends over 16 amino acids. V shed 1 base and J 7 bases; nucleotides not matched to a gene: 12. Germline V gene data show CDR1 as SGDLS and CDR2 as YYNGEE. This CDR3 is CASSVRTSSGLNTQYF. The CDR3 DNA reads TGTGCCAGCAGCGTACGAACCTCTAGCGGCTTAAATACGCAGTATTTT.

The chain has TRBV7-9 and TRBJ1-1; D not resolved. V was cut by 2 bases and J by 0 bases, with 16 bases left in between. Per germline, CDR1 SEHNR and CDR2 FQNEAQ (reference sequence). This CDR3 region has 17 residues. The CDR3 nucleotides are TGTGCCAGCAGCTTACTCAGTGTAGGAGCTATGAACACTGAAGCTTTCTTT. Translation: CASSLLSVGAMNTEAFF.

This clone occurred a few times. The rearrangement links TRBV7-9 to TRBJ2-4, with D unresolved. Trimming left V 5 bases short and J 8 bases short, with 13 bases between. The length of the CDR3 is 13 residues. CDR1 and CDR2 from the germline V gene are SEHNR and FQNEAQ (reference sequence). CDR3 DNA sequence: TGTGCCAGCAGCGAGAGCAGAGTAGACATTCAGTACTTC. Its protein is CASSESRVDIQYF.

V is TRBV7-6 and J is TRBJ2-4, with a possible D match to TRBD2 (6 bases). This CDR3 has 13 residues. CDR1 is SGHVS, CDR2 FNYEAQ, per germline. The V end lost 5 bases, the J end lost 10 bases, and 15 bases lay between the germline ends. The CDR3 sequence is CASSPTNGGIQYF. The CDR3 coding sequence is TGTGCCAGCAGCCCCACCAATGGAGGGATTCAGTACTTC.

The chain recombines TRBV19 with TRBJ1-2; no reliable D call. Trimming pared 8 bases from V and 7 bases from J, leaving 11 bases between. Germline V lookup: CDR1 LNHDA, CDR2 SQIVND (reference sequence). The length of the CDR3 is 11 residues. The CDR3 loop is CASGVAGGYTF. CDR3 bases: TGTGCCAGTGGGGTCGCCGGTGGCTACACCTTC.

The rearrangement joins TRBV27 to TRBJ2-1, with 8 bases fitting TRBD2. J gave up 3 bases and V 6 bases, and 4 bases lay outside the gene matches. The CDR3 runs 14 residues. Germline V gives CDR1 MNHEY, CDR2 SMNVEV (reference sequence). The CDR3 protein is CASSRSGDYNEQFF. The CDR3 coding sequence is TGTGCCAGCAGCCGTAGCGGGGACTACAATGAGCAGTTCTTC.

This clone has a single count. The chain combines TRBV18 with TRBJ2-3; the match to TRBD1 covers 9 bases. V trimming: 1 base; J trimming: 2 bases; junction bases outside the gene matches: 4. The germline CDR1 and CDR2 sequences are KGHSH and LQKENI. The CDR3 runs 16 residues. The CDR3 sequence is CASSPLGQGITDTQYF. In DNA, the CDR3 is TGTGCCAGCTCACCACTAGGACAGGGGATCACAGATACGCAGTATTTT. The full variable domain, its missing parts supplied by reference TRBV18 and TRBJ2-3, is NAGVMQNPRHLVRRRGQEARLRCSPMKGHSHVYWYRQLPEEGLKFMVYLQKENIIDESGMPKERFSAEFPKEGPSILRIQQVVRGDSAAYFCASSPLGQGITDTQYFGPGTRLTVL.

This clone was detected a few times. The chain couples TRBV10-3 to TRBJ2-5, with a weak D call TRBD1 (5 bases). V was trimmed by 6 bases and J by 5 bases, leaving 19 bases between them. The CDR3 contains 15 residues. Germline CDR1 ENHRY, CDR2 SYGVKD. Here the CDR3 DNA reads TGTGCCATCAGGAAAGACAGCAACCCGCGGGAGACCCAGTACTTC. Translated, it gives CAIRKDSNPRETQYF.

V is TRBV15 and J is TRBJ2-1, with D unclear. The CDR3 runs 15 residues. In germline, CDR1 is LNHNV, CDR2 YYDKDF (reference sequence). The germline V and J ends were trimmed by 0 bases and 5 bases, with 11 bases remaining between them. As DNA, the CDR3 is TGTGCCACCAGCAGAGATCTCGGGTATAACAATGAGCAGTTCTTC. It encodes CATSRDLGYNNEQFF.

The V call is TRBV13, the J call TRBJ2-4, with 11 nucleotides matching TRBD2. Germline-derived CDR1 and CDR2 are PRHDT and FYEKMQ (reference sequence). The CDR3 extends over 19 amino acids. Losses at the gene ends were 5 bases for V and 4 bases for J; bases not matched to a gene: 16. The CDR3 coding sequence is TGTGCCAGCAGCCCTACAATAACTAGCGGGAGTTGGACAAAAAACATTCAGTACTTC. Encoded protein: CASSPTITSGSWTKNIQYF. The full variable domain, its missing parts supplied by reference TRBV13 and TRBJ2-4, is AAGVIQSPRHLIKEKRETATLKCYPIPRHDTVYWYQQGPGQDPQFLISFYEKMQSDKGSIPDRFSAQQFSDYHSELNMSSLELGDSALYFCASSPTITSGSWTKNIQYFGAGTRLSVL.

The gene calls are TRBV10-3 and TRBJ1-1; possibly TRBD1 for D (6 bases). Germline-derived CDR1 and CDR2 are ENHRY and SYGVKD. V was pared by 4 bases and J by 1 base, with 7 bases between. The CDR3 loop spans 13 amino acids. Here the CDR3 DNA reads TGTGCCATCAGTGGGGGACAGAACACTGAAGCTTTCTTT. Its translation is CAISGGQNTEAFF.

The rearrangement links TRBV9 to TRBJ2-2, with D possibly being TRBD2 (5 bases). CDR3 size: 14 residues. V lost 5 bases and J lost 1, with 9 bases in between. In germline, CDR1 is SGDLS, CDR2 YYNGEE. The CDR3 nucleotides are TGTGCCAGCAGAGCGGACGGGAACACCGGGGAGCTGTTTTTT. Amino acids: CASRADGNTGELFF.

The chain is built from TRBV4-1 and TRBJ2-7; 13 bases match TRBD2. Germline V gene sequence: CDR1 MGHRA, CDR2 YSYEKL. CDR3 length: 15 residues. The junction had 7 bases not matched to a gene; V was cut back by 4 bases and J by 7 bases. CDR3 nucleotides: TGCGCCAGCAGCCGGGGACTAGCGGGGATAGGGGAGCAGTACGTC. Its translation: CASSRGLAGIGEQYV.

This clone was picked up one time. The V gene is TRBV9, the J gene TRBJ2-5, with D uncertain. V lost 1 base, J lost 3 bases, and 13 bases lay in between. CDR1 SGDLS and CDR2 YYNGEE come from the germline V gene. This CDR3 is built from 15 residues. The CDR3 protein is CASSVHPRAKETQYF. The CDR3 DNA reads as TGTGCCAGCAGCGTACACCCTAGAGCAAAAGAGACCCAGTACTTC.

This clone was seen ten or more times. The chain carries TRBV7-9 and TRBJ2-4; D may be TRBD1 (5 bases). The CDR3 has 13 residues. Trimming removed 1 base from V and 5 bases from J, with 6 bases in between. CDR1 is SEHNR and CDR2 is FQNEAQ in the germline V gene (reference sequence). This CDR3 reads CASSLGRENIQYF. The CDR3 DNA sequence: TGTGCCAGCAGCTTAGGCAGGGAAAACATTCAGTACTTC.

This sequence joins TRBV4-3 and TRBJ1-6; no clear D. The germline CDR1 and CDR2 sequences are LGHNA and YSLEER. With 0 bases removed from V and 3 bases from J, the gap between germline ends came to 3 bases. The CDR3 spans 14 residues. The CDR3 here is CASSQEVYNSPLHF. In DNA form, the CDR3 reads TGCGCCAGCAGCCAAGAAGTCTATAATTCACCCCTCCACTTT.

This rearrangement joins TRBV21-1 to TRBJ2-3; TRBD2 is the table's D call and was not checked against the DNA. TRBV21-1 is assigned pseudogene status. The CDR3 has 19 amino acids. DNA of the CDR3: TGTGCCAGCAGCAAAGGAGGAGCGGGAGCCCTTGGGAAGTGCGATACGCAGTATTTT. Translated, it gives CASSKGGAGALGKCDTQYF.